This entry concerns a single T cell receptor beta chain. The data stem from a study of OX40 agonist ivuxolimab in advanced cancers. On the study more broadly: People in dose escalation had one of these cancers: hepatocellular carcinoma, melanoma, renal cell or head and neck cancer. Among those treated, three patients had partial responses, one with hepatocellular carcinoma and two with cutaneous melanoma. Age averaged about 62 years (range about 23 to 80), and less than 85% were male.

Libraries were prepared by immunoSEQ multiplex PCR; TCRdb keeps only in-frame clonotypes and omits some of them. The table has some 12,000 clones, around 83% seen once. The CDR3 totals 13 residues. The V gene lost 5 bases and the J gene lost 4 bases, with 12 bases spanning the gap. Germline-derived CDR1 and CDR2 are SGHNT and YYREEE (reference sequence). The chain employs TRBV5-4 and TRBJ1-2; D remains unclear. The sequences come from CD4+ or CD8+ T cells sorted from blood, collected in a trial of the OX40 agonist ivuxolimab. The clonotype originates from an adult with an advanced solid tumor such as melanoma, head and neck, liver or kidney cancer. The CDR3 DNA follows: TGTGCCAGCAGGTCCGCGGTTATCTATGGCTACACCTTC. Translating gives CASRSAVIYGYTF.